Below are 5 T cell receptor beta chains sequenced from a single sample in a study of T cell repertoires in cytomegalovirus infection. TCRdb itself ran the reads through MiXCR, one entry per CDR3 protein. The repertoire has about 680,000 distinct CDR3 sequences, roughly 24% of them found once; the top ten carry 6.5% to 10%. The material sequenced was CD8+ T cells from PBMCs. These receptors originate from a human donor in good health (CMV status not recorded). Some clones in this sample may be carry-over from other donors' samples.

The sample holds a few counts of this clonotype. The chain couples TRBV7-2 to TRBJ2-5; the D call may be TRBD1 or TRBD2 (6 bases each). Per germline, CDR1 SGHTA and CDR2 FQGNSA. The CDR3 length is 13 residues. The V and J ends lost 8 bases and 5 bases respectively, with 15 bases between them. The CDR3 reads CASARRRGETQYF. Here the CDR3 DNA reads TGTGCCAGCGCCAGGCGGAGGGGGGAGACCCAGTACTTC.

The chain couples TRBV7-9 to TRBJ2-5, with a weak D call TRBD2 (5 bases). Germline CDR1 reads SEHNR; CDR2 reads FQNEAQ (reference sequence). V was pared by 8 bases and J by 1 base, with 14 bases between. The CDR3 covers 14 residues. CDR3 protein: CASAPPGFQETQYF. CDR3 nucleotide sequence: TGTGCCAGCGCCCCTCCGGGATTCCAAGAGACCCAGTACTTC.

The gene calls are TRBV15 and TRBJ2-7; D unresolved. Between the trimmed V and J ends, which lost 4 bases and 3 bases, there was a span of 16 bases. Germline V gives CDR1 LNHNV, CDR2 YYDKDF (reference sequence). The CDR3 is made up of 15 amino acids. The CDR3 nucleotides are TGTGCCACCAGCATAGTAGTCCTCCCCGACTACGAGCAGTACTTC. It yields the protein CATSIVVLPDYEQYF.

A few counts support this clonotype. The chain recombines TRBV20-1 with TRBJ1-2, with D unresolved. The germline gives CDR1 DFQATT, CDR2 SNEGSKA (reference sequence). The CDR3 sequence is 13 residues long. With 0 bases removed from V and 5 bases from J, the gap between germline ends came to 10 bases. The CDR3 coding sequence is TGCAGTGCTAGAGATCCTACCGTGTATGGCTACACCTTC. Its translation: CSARDPTVYGYTF.

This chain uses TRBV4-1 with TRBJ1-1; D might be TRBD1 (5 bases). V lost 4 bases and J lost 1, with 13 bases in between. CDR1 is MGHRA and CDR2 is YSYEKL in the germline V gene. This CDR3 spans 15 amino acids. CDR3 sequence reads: CASSPNAGGNTEAFF. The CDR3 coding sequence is TGCGCCAGCAGCCCTAATGCTGGGGGGAACACTGAAGCTTTCTTT.